This T cell receptor (beta chain) was sequenced during a study of blood T cells in healthy people across ages. The V gene's germline CDR1 is SQVTM and CDR2 ANQGSEA. The CDR3 totals 11 residues. The V and J ends lost 3 bases and 8 bases respectively, with 9 bases between them. For the second PCR, which ran for about 7 to 12 cycles, a sample-barcoded 5' primer and a J-beta primer mix were used. TCRdb independently ran MiXCR on the 5' RACE reads; one entry per CDR3 protein. The data show more than 900,000 distinct CDR3 sequences, almost 30% seen once. Notes on this clonotype: Being one base from a much bigger clone, this may be a read error.

In addition, the sample was reused for a study of T cells of mothers and their children.

The chain combines TRBV29-1 with TRBJ2-3; unclear D gene. The receptor's source is a woman aged 40 to 50 in good health. Sequencing used blood. CDR3 nucleotides: TGCAGCGTTGAGGCACTGGGTACGCAGTATTTT. Encoded protein: CSVEALGTQYF.